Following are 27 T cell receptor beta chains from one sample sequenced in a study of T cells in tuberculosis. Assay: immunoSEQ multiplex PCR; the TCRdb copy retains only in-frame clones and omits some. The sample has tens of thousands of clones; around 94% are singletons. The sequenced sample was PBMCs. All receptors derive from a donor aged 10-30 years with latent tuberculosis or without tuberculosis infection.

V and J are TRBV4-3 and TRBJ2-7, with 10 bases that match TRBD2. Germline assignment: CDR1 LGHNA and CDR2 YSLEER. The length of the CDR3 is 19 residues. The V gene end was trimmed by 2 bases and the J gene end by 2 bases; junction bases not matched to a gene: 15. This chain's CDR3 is CASSQRLRLAGEGPYEQYF. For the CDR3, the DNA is TGCGCCAGCAGCCAAAGGCTGAGGCTAGCGGGAGAGGGCCCCTACGAGCAGTACTTC.

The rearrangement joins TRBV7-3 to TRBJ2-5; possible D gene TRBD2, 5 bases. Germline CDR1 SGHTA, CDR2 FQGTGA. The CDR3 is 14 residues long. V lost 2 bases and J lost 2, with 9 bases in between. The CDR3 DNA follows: TGTGCCAGCAGCTTAGGGCGGGCACAAGAGACCCAGTACTTC. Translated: CASSLGRAQETQYF.

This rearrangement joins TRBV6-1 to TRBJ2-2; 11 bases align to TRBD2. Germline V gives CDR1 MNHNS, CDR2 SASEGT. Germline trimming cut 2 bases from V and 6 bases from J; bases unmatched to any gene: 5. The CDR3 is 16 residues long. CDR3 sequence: CASSERLAGGPGELFF. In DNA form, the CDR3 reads TGTGCCAGCAGTGAACGCCTAGCGGGAGGACCCGGGGAGCTGTTTTTT.

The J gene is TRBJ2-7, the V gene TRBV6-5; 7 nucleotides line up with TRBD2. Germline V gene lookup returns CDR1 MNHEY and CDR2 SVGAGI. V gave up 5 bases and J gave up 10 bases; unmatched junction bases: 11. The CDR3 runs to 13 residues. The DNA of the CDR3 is TGTGCCAGCAGTACGCTAGTGGGAGGGCCCCAGTACTTC. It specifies CASSTLVGGPQYF.

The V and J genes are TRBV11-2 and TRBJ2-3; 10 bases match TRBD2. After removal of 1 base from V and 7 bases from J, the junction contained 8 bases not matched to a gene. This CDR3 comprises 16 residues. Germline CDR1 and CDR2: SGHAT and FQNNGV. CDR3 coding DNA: TGTGCCAGCAGCTTAGGGGCTAGCGGGAGTCTCCATACGCAGTATTTT. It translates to CASSLGASGSLHTQYF.

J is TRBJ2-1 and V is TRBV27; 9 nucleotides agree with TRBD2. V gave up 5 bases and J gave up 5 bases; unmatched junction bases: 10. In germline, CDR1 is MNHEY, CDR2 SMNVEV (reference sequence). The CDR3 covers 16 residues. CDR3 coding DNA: TGTGCCAGCAGTCTAAGTCAGCGGGAGGCCCACAATGAGCAGTTCTTC. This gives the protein CASSLSQREAHNEQFF.

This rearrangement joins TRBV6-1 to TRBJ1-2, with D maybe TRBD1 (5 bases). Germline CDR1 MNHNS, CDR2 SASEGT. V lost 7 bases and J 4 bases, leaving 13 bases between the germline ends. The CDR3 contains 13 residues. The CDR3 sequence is CASIVTGSYGYTF. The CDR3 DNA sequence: TGTGCCAGCATTGTAACAGGTTCCTATGGCTACACCTTC.

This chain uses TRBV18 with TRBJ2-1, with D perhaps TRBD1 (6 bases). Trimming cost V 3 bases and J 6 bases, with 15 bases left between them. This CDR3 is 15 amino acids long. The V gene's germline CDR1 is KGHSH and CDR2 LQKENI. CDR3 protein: CASSPGSLGANEQFF. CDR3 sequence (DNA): TGTGCCAGCTCACCTGGATCTTTGGGGGCCAATGAGCAGTTCTTC.

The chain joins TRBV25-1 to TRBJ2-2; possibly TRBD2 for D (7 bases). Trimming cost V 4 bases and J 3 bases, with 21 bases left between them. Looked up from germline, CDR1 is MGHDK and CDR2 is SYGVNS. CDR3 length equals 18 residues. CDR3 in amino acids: CASSVIGEGGLDTGELFF. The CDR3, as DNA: TGTGCCAGCAGTGTAATAGGGGAGGGGGGCCTGGACACCGGGGAGCTGTTTTTT. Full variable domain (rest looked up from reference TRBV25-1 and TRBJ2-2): EADIYQTPRYLVIGTGKKITLECSQTMGHDKMYWYQQDPGMELHLIHYSYGVNSTEKGDLSSESTVSRIRTEHFPLTLESARPSHTSQYLCASSVIGEGGLDTGELFFGEGSRLTVL.

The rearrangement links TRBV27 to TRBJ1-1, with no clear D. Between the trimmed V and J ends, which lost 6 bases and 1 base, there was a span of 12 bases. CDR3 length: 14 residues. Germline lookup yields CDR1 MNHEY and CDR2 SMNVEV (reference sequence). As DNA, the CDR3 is TGTGCCAGCAGCCCTTACTCCAAGAACACTGAAGCTTTCTTT. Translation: CASSPYSKNTEAFF.

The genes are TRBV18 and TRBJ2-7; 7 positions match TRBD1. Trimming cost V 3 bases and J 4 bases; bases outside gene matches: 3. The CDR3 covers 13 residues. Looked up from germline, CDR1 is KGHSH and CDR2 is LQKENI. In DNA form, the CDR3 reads TGTGCCAGCTCACCCGGGACAGATTACGAGCAGTACTTC. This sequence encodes CASSPGTDYEQYF.

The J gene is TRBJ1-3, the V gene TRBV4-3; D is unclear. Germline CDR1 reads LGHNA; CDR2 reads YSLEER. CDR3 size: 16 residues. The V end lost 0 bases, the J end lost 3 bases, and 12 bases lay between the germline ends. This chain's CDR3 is CASSQDRAKYGNTIYF. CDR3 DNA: TGCGCCAGCAGCCAAGATCGAGCCAAATATGGAAACACCATATATTTT.

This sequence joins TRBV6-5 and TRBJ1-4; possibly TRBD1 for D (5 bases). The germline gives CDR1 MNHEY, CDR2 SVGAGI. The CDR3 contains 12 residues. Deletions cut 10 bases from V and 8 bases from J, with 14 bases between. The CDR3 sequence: CATRGLGEKLFF. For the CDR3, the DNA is TGTGCCACCCGGGGACTGGGGGAAAAACTGTTTTTT.

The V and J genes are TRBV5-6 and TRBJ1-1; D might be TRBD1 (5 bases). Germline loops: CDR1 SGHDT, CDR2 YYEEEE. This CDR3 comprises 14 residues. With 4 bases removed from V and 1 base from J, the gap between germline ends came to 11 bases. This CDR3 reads CASSVIDRNTEAFF. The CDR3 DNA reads TGTGCCAGCAGCGTCATCGACAGGAACACTGAAGCTTTCTTT.

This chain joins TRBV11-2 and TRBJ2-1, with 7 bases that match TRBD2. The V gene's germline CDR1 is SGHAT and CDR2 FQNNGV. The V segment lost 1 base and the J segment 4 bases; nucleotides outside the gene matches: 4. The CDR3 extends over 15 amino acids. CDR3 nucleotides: TGTGCCAGCAGCTTAGGGGGAGGGTCATACAATGAGCAGTTCTTC. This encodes CASSLGGGSYNEQFF.

CDR3 protein: CASSPPGGSYNEQFF. The CDR3 nucleotides read TGTGCCAGCTCTCCCCCGGGGGGCTCCTACAATGAGCAGTTCTTC. The J gene is TRBJ2-1, the V gene TRBV18, with TRBD2 identical over 7 bases. Germline lookup yields CDR1 KGHSH and CDR2 LQKENI. CDR3 length: 15 amino acids. V was pared by 6 bases and J by 0 bases, with 5 bases of the junction left unmatched.

CDR3 coding DNA: TGTGCCAGCAGCCACCGGGACTTATTCTACGAGCAGTACTTC. This gives the protein CASSHRDLFYEQYF. J is TRBJ2-7 and V is TRBV28; tentative D call: TRBD2 (6 bases). Germline V CDR1 and CDR2: MDHEN, SYDVKM. V lost 6 bases and J lost 3, with 15 bases in between. The CDR3 is 14 residues long. The full variable domain, in which reference TRBV28 and TRBJ2-7 provide the parts outside the CDR3, is DVKVTQSSRYLVKRTGEKVFLECVQDMDHENMFWYRQDPGLGLRLIYFSYDVKMKEKGDIPEGYSVSREKKERFSLILESASTNQTSMYLCASSHRDLFYEQYFGPGTRLTVT.

The CDR3 bases are TGTGCCAGCAGCTTACAGGCACACAATCAGCCCCAGCATTTT. The encoded protein is CASSLQAHNQPQHF. The chain uses TRBV7-2 and TRBJ1-5, with D unclear. Trimming shortened V by 2 bases and J by 3 bases, and 8 bases separated the two germline ends. Germline-derived CDR1 and CDR2 are SGHTA and FQGNSA. This CDR3 region has 14 residues.

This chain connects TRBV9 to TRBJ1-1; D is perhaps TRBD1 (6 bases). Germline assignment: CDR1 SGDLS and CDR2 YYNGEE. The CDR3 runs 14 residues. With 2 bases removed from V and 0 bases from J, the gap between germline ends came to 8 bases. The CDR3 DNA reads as TGTGCCAGCAGCGTGTCAGGGGTGAACACTGAAGCTTTCTTT. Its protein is CASSVSGVNTEAFF.

CDR3 sequence (DNA): TGTGCCAGCAGCTTAGCCCTGACAGGGGCTGGGGCCAACGTCCTGACTTTC. Translating gives CASSLALTGAGANVLTF. The V gene is TRBV11-3, the J gene TRBJ2-6; 8 nucleotides align to TRBD1. Trimming cost V 1 base and J 2 bases; bases outside gene matches: 4. CDR3 size: 17 residues. CDR1 SGHNT and CDR2 YENEEA come from the germline V gene.

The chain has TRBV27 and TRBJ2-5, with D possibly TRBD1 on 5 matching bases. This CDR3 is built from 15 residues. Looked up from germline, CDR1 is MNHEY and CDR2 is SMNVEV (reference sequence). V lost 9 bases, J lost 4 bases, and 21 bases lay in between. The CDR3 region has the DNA TGTGCCAGTAGATCCTGGACAACCCGGCCAGAGACCCAGTACTTC. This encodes CASRSWTTRPETQYF.

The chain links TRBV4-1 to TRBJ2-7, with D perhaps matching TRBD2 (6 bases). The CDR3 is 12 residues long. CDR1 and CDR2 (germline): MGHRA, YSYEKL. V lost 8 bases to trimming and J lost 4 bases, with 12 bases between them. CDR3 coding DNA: TGCGCCAGCGGGGACGGGGGATACGAGCAGTACTTC. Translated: CASGDGGYEQYF.

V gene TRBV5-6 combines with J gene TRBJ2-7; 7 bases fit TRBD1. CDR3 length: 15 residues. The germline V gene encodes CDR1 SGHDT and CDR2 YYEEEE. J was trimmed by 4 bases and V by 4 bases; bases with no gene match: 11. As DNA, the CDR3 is TGTGCCAGCAGCCTACGCCCGACAGGGATATACGAGCAGTACTTC. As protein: CASSLRPTGIYEQYF.

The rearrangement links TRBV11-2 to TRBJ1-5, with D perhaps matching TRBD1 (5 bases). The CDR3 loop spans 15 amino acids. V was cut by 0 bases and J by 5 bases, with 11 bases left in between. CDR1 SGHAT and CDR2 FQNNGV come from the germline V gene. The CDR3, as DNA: TGTGCCAGCAGCTTAGACAGGGAAGCATATCAGCCCCAGCATTTT. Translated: CASSLDREAYQPQHF.

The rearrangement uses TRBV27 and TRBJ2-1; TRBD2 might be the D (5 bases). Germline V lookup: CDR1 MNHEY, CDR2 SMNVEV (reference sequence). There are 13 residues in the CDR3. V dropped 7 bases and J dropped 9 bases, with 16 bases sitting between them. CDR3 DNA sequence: TGTGCCAGCAAGTCGGGGAACTGGGGTGAGCAGTTCTTC. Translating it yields CASKSGNWGEQFF.

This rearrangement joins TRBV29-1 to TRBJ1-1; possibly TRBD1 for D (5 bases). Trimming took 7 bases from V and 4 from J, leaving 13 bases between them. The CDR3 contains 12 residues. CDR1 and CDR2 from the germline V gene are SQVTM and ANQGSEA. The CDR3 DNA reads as TGCAGCGGATACAGGTCCGGCACTGAAGCTTTCTTT. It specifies CSGYRSGTEAFF.

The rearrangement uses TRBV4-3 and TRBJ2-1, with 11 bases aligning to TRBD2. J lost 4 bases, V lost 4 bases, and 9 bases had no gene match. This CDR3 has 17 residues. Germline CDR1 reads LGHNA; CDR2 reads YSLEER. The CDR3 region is CASSLFAGTSGYNEQFF. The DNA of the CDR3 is TGCGCCAGCAGCCTATTTGCCGGGACTAGCGGTTACAATGAGCAGTTCTTC.